These 7 T cell receptor beta chains were sequenced from one sample in a study of Ad26.COV2.S vaccination and SARS-CoV-2 variants. Clones were sequenced by immunoSEQ multiplex PCR, and TCRdb holds only the in-frame ones, with some missing. The data hold 440,000 or so clones, with approximately 90% observed a single time. Documented treatment: over 15 received Ad26.COV2.S at low or high dose, single or two shots; several received placebo; per-sample allocation not given. Day 63 after the first injection of vaccine or placebo was the sampling time. This sample comprised peripheral blood, obtained in a trial of Ad26.COV2.S vaccine versus placebo. The source of these receptors is a person between 18 and 60 years old who received the Ad26.COV2.S COVID-19 vaccine or a placebo.

The chain couples TRBV27 to TRBJ2-3; D gene ambiguous. This CDR3 is 15 amino acids long. The V and J ends lost 4 bases and 5 bases respectively, with 16 bases between them. Germline V gene sequence: CDR1 MNHEY, CDR2 SMNVEV (reference sequence). This CDR3 reads CASSSLLSYGDTQYF. The CDR3 region has the DNA TGTGCCAGCAGTTCCCTCCTGAGTTACGGAGATACGCAGTATTTT.

The chain links TRBV13 to TRBJ2-3, with D possibly TRBD1 on 5 matching bases. V lost 1 base and J 5 bases, leaving 16 bases between the germline ends. This CDR3 contains 16 residues. Germline CDR1 reads PRHDT; CDR2 reads FYEKMQ (reference sequence). The CDR3 loop reads CASSLADSEVIDTQYF. CDR3 nucleotide sequence: TGTGCCAGCAGCTTAGCCGACAGTGAGGTGATAGATACGCAGTATTTT.

Details on this clone: This could be a read error, since a much larger clone is one nucleotide away. The V gene is TRBV6-2 or TRBV6-3, the J gene TRBJ2-7; D call uncertain. CDR3 size: 11 residues. V lost 1 base, J lost 3 bases, and 1 base lay in between. Germline CDR1 is MNHEY and CDR2 is SVGEGT. The chain's CDR3 is CASSYFYEQYF. CDR3 sequence (DNA): TGTGCCAGCAGTTACTTCTACGAGCAGTACTTC.

The rearrangement uses TRBV30 and TRBJ2-7; no clear D. Trimming removed 3 bases from V and 5 bases from J, with 8 bases in between. CDR1 and CDR2 from the germline V gene are GTSNPN and SVGIG (reference sequence). The CDR3 loop spans 11 amino acids. The CDR3 DNA reads TGTGCCTGGAGGGGGAACAACGAGCAGTACTTC. Its protein product is CAWRGNNEQYF.

Only one count was recorded for this clone. The rearrangement links TRBV20-1 to TRBJ2-3; a weak D match, TRBD1 (6 bases). Germline loops: CDR1 DFQATT, CDR2 SNEGSKA (reference sequence). The V gene lost 5 bases and the J gene lost 5 bases, with 8 bases spanning the gap. The CDR3 sequence is 11 residues long. DNA of the CDR3: TGCAGTGCTGAGGACAGAGATACGCAGTATTTT. This translates into CSAEDRDTQYF.

The chain is built from TRBV3-1 (or the pseudogene TRBV3-2) and TRBJ1-3; D gene unclear. The V and J ends lost 1 base and 4 bases respectively, with 17 bases between them. Germline loops: CDR1 LGHDT, CDR2 YNNKEL (reference sequence). The CDR3 contains 17 residues. The CDR3 reads CASSQGRRGYQGNTIYF. The CDR3 nucleotides read TGTGCCAGCAGCCAAGGACGTCGGGGATACCAAGGAAACACCATATATTTT.

This rearrangement joins TRBV15 to TRBJ1-2; perhaps TRBD1 as D (5 bases). V was clipped by 3 bases and J by 3 bases, with 14 bases between them. There are 15 residues in the CDR3. Germline CDR1 and CDR2: LNHNV and YYDKDF (reference sequence). The CDR3 region is CATSSEFQGDYGYTF. The DNA of the CDR3 is TGTGCCACCAGCAGCGAATTCCAGGGTGACTATGGCTACACCTTC.